The 32 T cell receptor beta chains below were found in one sample sequenced in a study of graft-versus-host responses after intestinal transplantation. Here immunoSEQ multiplex PCR was the method, and the copy in TCRdb shows in-frame clones only, minus some. The sample lists just under 90,000 clones, roughly four fifths occurring once. These receptors have no known antigen. Sample: unstimulated CD8+ T cells sorted from spleen or lymph node cells, taken before intestinal transplant. These receptors were taken from a human donor who received an intestinal transplant.

The rearrangement joins TRBV6-1 to TRBJ2-7; D not certain. Trimming took 5 bases from V and 2 from J, leaving 10 bases between them. The CDR3 extends over 13 amino acids. Germline assignment: CDR1 MNHNS and CDR2 SASEGT. The CDR3 nucleotides are TGTGCCAGCAGTTATGGGCGGCCCTACGAGCAGTACTTC. Translation: CASSYGRPYEQYF.

The chain carries TRBV4-1 and TRBJ2-7; a weak D match, TRBD1 (6 bases). CDR1 is MGHRA and CDR2 is YSYEKL in the germline V gene. The CDR3 length is 21 residues. V gave up 3 bases and J gave up 0 bases, with 30 bases separating them. The CDR3 here is CASSHLNNREIDVPSSYEQYF. CDR3 DNA sequence: TGCGCCAGCAGCCACCTCAATAACAGGGAAATTGACGTCCCTAGCTCCTACGAGCAGTACTTC.

This clone has only a few counts. This sample also contains other DNA sequences that code for the same CDR3. The chain uses TRBV27 and TRBJ2-7; 7 bases fit TRBD1. The CDR3 runs to 14 residues. Germline V gene lookup returns CDR1 MNHEY and CDR2 SMNVEV (reference sequence). V shed 6 bases, J shed 2 bases, and the junction held 7 bases outside the gene matches. CDR3 nucleotide sequence: TGTGCCAGCAGCCCCGGGACAGAGACCTACGAGCAGTACTTC. Amino acids: CASSPGTETYEQYF.

About this clone: Additional DNA sequences in this sample encode the identical CDR3. The chain links TRBV29-1 to TRBJ2-1, with 8 bases identical to TRBD2. This CDR3 is built from 15 residues. Per the germline V gene, CDR1 is SQVTM and CDR2 is ANQGSEA. V dropped 6 bases and J dropped 1; count of bases not matched to a gene: 8. CDR3 in DNA: TGCAGCGTGCGGGGGGCAGAAGGGTCCTACAATGAGCAGTTCTTC. Translation: CSVRGAEGSYNEQFF.

The CDR3: CASSISSRQADTQYF. In nucleotides, the CDR3 is TGTGCCAGCAGTATAAGCTCCCGTCAGGCAGATACGCAGTATTTT. This rearrangement joins TRBV28 to TRBJ2-3; D unclear. The V and J ends lost 5 bases and 4 bases respectively, with 16 bases between them. Germline lookup yields CDR1 MDHEN and CDR2 SYDVKM. CDR3 size: 15 residues.

V and J are TRBV6-1 and TRBJ2-5, with D possibly TRBD2 on 6 matching bases. V was shortened by 4 bases and J by 4 bases, with 22 bases between the two germline ends. CDR1 and CDR2 (germline): MNHNS, SASEGT. The CDR3 is 17 residues long. Written as DNA, the CDR3 is TGTGCCAGCAGTGTTAGAGGGTGGCGGGGCGGAGCAGAGACCCAGTACTTC. It specifies CASSVRGWRGGAETQYF.

The V gene is TRBV19, the J gene TRBJ2-7; 8 positions agree with TRBD2. The CDR3 sequence is 15 residues long. Germline-derived CDR1 and CDR2 are LNHDA and SQIVND (reference sequence). The V gene end was trimmed by 6 bases and the J gene end by 0 bases; junction bases not matched to a gene: 7. CDR3 loop: CASRLSGSGSYEQYF. CDR3 in DNA: TGTGCCAGTAGACTGAGCGGGAGTGGCTCCTACGAGCAGTACTTC.

V gene TRBV28 combines with J gene TRBJ2-3; D ambiguous. CDR3 length: 15 residues. Deletions cut 2 bases from V and 2 bases from J, with 11 bases between. Germline CDR1 is MDHEN and CDR2 is SYDVKM. CDR3 nucleotide sequence: TGTGCCAGCAGTTTAGATGCGGCAAACACAGATACGCAGTATTTT. Its protein product is CASSLDAANTDTQYF.

The chain carries TRBV6-4 and TRBJ2-3; 12 bases are a match to TRBD2. CDR1 MRHNA and CDR2 SNTAGT come from the germline V gene. The CDR3 is 15 residues long. V trimming: 4 bases; J trimming: 2 bases; junction bases outside the gene matches: 1. CDR3 nucleotide sequence: TGTGCCAGCAGTGCTAGCGGGGGGGCCACAGATACGCAGTATTTT. The encoded protein is CASSASGGATDTQYF.

The chain recombines TRBV27 with TRBJ1-2; 12 bases are a match to TRBD1. The ends lost 5 bases at V and 8 bases at J; junction bases unmatched: 12. Germline V gives CDR1 MNHEY, CDR2 SMNVEV (reference sequence). This CDR3 spans 16 amino acids. Here the CDR3 DNA reads TGTGCCAGCAGTCTCCTCGGGACAGGGGGCGCGGGGGGCTACACCTTC. It translates to CASSLLGTGGAGGYTF.

This clone has more than one count but fewer than ten. J is TRBJ2-2 and V is TRBV27; D perhaps matches TRBD2 (7 bases). The V end was cut by 4 bases, the J end by 6 bases, with 9 bases between. The CDR3 extends over 13 amino acids. Germline V gene data show CDR1 as MNHEY and CDR2 as SMNVEV (reference sequence). The DNA for the CDR3 is TGTGCCAGCAGTTGGGGGGGCGCCGGGGAGCTGTTTTTT. It codes for CASSWGGAGELFF.

The genes are TRBV6-6 and TRBJ2-2, with D perhaps matching TRBD1 (6 bases). Trimming left V 6 bases short and J 6 bases short, with 17 bases between. This CDR3 spans 15 amino acids. Germline V gene data show CDR1 as MNHNY and CDR2 as SVGAGI (reference sequence). DNA for the CDR3: TGTGCCAGCAGGATTCCCGACAGGTCGGCCGGGGAGCTGTTTTTT. As protein: CASRIPDRSAGELFF.

The rearrangement uses TRBV27 and TRBJ1-6; D perhaps matches TRBD1 (5 bases). CDR1 is MNHEY, CDR2 SMNVEV, per germline (reference sequence). V was cut by 0 bases and J by 4 bases, with 19 bases left in between. The CDR3 length is 19 residues. The CDR3 nucleotides are TGTGCCAGCAGTTTATCCGGGGTTGAGGGACTCGGTTATAATTCACCCCTCCACTTT. This encodes CASSLSGVEGLGYNSPLHF.

This clone was recorded a few times. This chain links TRBV5-6 with TRBJ2-5; no definite D call. In germline, CDR1 is SGHDT, CDR2 YYEEEE. This CDR3 contains 11 residues. Trimming stripped 0 bases from V and 3 bases from J, with 0 bases between. CDR3 DNA: TGTGCCAGCAGCTTGGAAGAGACCCAGTACTTC. It encodes CASSLEETQYF.

V gene TRBV29-1 combines with J gene TRBJ2-1, with unresolved D. Germline lookup yields CDR1 SQVTM and CDR2 ANQGSEA. CDR3 size: 13 residues. V dropped 1 base and J dropped 7 bases, with 11 bases sitting between them. The DNA for the CDR3 is TGCAGCGTTGAAGGCTGGCAGAGTAATGAGCAGTTCTTC. It translates to CSVEGWQSNEQFF.

The chain joins TRBV7-9 to TRBJ2-2, with D hard to call. Germline-derived CDR1 and CDR2 are SEHNR and FQNEAQ (reference sequence). This CDR3 is 15 amino acids long. Trimming took 2 bases from V and 0 from J, leaving 7 bases between them. For the CDR3, the DNA is TGTGCCAGCAGCTTATTTGAATCGAACACCGGGGAGCTGTTTTTT. Translation gives CASSLFESNTGELFF.

The V gene is TRBV4-1, the J gene TRBJ2-7; TRBD2 agrees at 7 bases. CDR3 size: 15 residues. Germline V gene sequence: CDR1 MGHRA, CDR2 YSYEKL. J was trimmed by 1 base and V by 6 bases; bases with no gene match: 9. CDR3 DNA: TGCGCCAGCAGTCTACAGGCGGGAGATTCCTACGAGCAGTACTTC. It translates to CASSLQAGDSYEQYF.

The J gene is TRBJ2-7, the V gene TRBV19, with a weak D call TRBD2 (5 bases). Trimming removed 6 bases from V and 7 bases from J, with 16 bases in between. Germline V lookup: CDR1 LNHDA, CDR2 SQIVND (reference sequence). The CDR3 loop spans 13 amino acids. The CDR3 loop reads CASSAGGGLEQYF. CDR3 coding DNA: TGTGCCAGTAGCGCCGGAGGCGGGCTGGAGCAGTACTTC. Drawing the rest from reference TRBV19 and TRBJ2-7, the complete variable domain is DGGITQSPKYLFRKEGQNVTLSCEQNLNHDAMYWYRQDPGQGLRLIYYSQIVNDFQKGDIAEGYSVSREKKESFPLTVTSAQKNPTAFYLCASSAGGGLEQYFGPGTRLTVT.

The V and J genes are TRBV27 and TRBJ2-7; maybe TRBD1 (6 bases). This CDR3 is built from 16 residues. Trimming cost V 0 bases and J 1 base, with 13 bases left between them. CDR1 MNHEY and CDR2 SMNVEV come from the germline V gene (reference sequence). The CDR3 loop reads CASSLSGTGLSYEQYF. CDR3 sequence (DNA): TGTGCCAGCAGTTTATCGGGTACAGGGCTGTCCTACGAGCAGTACTTC.

Only a few counts were recorded for this clone. The chain couples TRBV2 to TRBJ1-1; 8 bases are a match to TRBD1. The CDR3 contains 16 residues. V was pared by 1 base and J by 4 bases, with 8 bases of the junction left unmatched. Germline V gene sequence: CDR1 SNHLY, CDR2 FYNNEI. The CDR3 loop reads CASSEDEVTGATEAFF. For the CDR3, the DNA is TGTGCCAGCAGTGAAGACGAGGTGACAGGGGCCACTGAAGCTTTCTTT.

The chain links TRBV18 to TRBJ1-2; D is ambiguous. Per germline, CDR1 KGHSH and CDR2 LQKENI. Trimming took 3 bases from V and 0 from J, leaving 11 bases between them. CDR3 length: 15 residues. CDR3 sequence reads: CASSPQDGANYGYTF. CDR3 DNA sequence: TGTGCCAGCTCACCCCAGGACGGAGCTAACTATGGCTACACCTTC.

The V call is TRBV5-1, the J call TRBJ2-1; 7 nucleotides align to TRBD2. V was pared by 3 bases and J by 9 bases, with 6 bases of the junction left unmatched. CDR3 length: 13 residues. Germline assignment: CDR1 SGHRS and CDR2 YFSETQ. CDR3 coding DNA: TGCGCCAGCAGCTCCCGATGGGGGGGTGAGCAGTTCTTC. It translates to CASSSRWGGEQFF.

This sequence joins TRBV2 and TRBJ1-5; tentatively, D is TRBD1 (5 bases). Trimming took 8 bases from V and 0 from J, leaving 11 bases between them. This CDR3 spans 14 amino acids. Germline lookup yields CDR1 SNHLY and CDR2 FYNNEI. Here the CDR3 reads CASWWGDSNQPQHF. The DNA for the CDR3 is TGTGCCAGCTGGTGGGGGGATAGCAATCAGCCCCAGCATTTT.

J is TRBJ1-1 and V is TRBV6-5, with D possibly matching TRBD1 (6 bases). The CDR3 covers 14 residues. Germline CDR1 reads MNHEY; CDR2 reads SVGAGI. Trimming cost V 6 bases and J 3 bases, with 14 bases left between them. The CDR3 DNA reads as TGTGCCAGCAGCTTTAAAGGGGGAGACACTGAAGCTTTCTTT. Translating gives CASSFKGGDTEAFF.

The rearrangement links TRBV4-1 to TRBJ2-5; perhaps TRBD2 as D (6 bases). The V end lost 0 bases, the J end lost 5 bases, and 13 bases lay between the germline ends. The CDR3 length is 15 residues. Germline V gene lookup returns CDR1 MGHRA and CDR2 YSYEKL. The CDR3 reads CASSQDGWGEETQYF. The CDR3 DNA is TGCGCCAGCAGCCAAGATGGTTGGGGGGAGGAGACCCAGTACTTC.

This chain connects TRBV15 to TRBJ2-5; possible D gene TRBD2, 6 bases. The CDR3 runs to 15 residues. Trimming cost V 0 bases and J 6 bases, with 14 bases left between them. In germline, CDR1 is LNHNV, CDR2 YYDKDF (reference sequence). The CDR3 reads CATSRDRGMAKTQYF. In nucleotides, the CDR3 is TGTGCCACCAGCAGAGATCGGGGGATGGCGAAGACCCAGTACTTC.

J is TRBJ2-7 and V is TRBV6-5; weak D call: TRBD1 (6 bases). This CDR3 is 14 amino acids long. Trimming pared 5 bases from V and 3 bases from J, leaving 14 bases between. Germline V gene lookup returns CDR1 MNHEY and CDR2 SVGAGI. Here the CDR3 DNA reads TGTGCCAGCAGTACGGTACAGGGCTACTACGAGCAGTACTTC. Its translation is CASSTVQGYYEQYF.

On this clone itself: One end of the junction fails to match germline, which may point to a read error. The V call is TRBV10-1, the J call TRBJ1-4; 7 bases map to TRBD1. The CDR3 is 19 amino acids. CDR1 WNHNN and CDR2 SYGVQD come from the germline V gene (reference sequence). CDR3 in amino acids: CASNEPGQPSRPTNEKLFF. The DNA of the CDR3 is TGCGCCAGCAATGAGCCGGGACAGCCGAGCCGTCCAACTAATGAAAAACTGTTTTTT.

V usage is TRBV29-1 and J usage is TRBJ2-3; TRBD1 agrees at 9 bases. The germline gives CDR1 SQVTM, CDR2 ANQGSEA. Trimming cost V 2 bases and J 2 bases; bases outside gene matches: 5. This CDR3 contains 15 residues. The CDR3 DNA reads TGCAGCGTTGAAACAGGGGGCGTTAACACAGATACGCAGTATTTT. Residues: CSVETGGVNTDTQYF.

In this sample, this clone turned up once. J is TRBJ2-5 and V is TRBV4-1; 7 nucleotides agree with TRBD1. This CDR3 comprises 17 residues. Trimming removed 3 bases from V and 0 bases from J; junction bases left unmatched: 10. Germline values: CDR1 MGHRA, CDR2 YSYEKL. CDR3 sequence reads: CASSQSRGGSYQETQYF. The CDR3 DNA follows: TGCGCCAGCAGCCAGAGTAGAGGGGGCTCATACCAAGAGACCCAGTACTTC.

This chain links TRBV6-1 with TRBJ1-3, with no clear D. Per germline, CDR1 MNHNS and CDR2 SASEGT. The length of the CDR3 is 11 residues. The V end was cut by 0 bases, the J end by 8 bases, with 2 bases between. CDR3 nucleotides: TGTGCCAGCAGTGAAGCGGACACCATATATTTT. It specifies CASSEADTIYF.

Of note for this clone: Other DNA sequences of this sample code for an identical CDR3. This chain uses TRBV6-5 with TRBJ2-1; TRBD2 aligns across 11 bases. CDR1 is MNHEY, CDR2 SVGAGI, per germline. This CDR3 comprises 15 residues. With 2 bases clipped from V and 4 bases from J, the junction kept 1 base outside the gene matches. The CDR3 region has the DNA TGTGCCAGCAGTTACGGGACTAGCGGTTACAATGAGCAGTTCTTC. Its protein product is CASSYGTSGYNEQFF.